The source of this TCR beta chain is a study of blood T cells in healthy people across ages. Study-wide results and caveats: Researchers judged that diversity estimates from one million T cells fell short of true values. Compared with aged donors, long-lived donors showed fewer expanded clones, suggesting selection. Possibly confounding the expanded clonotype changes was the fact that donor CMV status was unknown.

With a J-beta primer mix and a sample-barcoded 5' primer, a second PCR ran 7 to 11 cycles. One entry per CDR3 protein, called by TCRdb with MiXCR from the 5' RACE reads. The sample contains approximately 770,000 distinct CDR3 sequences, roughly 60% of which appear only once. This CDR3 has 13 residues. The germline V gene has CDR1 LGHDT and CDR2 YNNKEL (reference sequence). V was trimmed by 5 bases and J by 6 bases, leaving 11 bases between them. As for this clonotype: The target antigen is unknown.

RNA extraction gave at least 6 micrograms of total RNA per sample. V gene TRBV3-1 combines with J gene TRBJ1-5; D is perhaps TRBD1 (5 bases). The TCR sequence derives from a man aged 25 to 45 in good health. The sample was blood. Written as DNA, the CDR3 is TGTGCCAGCAGCAGCCAGGGAAGTCAGCCCCAGCATTTT. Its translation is CASSSQGSQPQHF.